Presented here are 21 T cell receptor beta chains from one specimen sequenced in a study of identical twins. TCRdb reprocessed the 5' RACE reads with MiXCR, giving one entry per CDR3 protein. The table records some 900,000 distinct CDR3 sequences, roughly an eighth of them present only once. These data also formed part of another study, on yellow fever vaccine responses in identical twins.

Specimen: PBMCs. The source is a woman under 30 in good health.

This clonotype was seen only a few times. The chain has TRBV12-3 or TRBV12-4 and TRBJ1-4; unclear D gene. The V and J ends lost 5 bases and 0 bases respectively, with 10 bases between them. CDR3 length equals 15 residues. CDR3: CASSPSEATNEKLFF. CDR3 bases: TGTGCCAGCAGTCCCAGCGAGGCAACTAATGAAAAACTGTTTTTT.

This clonotype was observed many times. The chain joins TRBV12-3 or TRBV12-4 to TRBJ1-3; 7 bases map to TRBD1. The CDR3 extends over 15 amino acids. V gave up 8 bases and J gave up 0 bases; unmatched junction bases: 7. The CDR3 region has the DNA TGTGCCAGCGATACAGGGGCGAGCTCTGGAAACACCATATATTTT. This codes for CASDTGASSGNTIYF.

This clonotype was seen repeatedly, ten times or more. This chain links TRBV5-1 with TRBJ2-2, with D possibly TRBD2 on 6 matching bases. The V and J ends lost 1 base and 3 bases respectively, with 7 bases between them. Germline lookup yields CDR1 SGHRS and CDR2 YFSETQ. The CDR3 is 14 residues long. CDR3 protein: CASSLTGDTGELFF. In DNA, the CDR3 is TGCGCCAGCAGCTTGACGGGGGACACCGGGGAGCTGTTTTTT.

This clonotype occurred a few times. The rearrangement links TRBV20-1 to TRBJ2-7; a possible D gene is TRBD1 (5 bases). The CDR3 extends over 12 amino acids. The V gene lost 0 bases and the J gene lost 3 bases, with 6 bases spanning the gap. Germline CDR1 and CDR2: DFQATT and SNEGSKA (reference sequence). The CDR3 coding sequence is TGCAGTGCTAGAGATCAGGGCTACGAGCAGTACTTC. This codes for CSARDQGYEQYF.

This clonotype was detected many times. The chain recombines TRBV6-1 with TRBJ2-5; D gene unclear. Germline lookup yields CDR1 MNHNS and CDR2 SASEGT. The CDR3 covers 13 residues. Trimming left V 5 bases short and J 3 bases short, with 10 bases between. The CDR3 sequence: CASSPGAEETQYF. The CDR3 DNA is TGTGCCAGCAGTCCGGGCGCGGAAGAGACCCAGTACTTC.

This clonotype was recorded a few times. The chain employs TRBV14 and TRBJ2-1; D perhaps matches TRBD2 (5 bases). Trimming shortened V by 1 base and J by 0 bases, and 10 bases separated the two germline ends. Per the germline V gene, CDR1 is SGHDN and CDR2 is FVKESK. There are 16 residues in the CDR3. CDR3 sequence: CASSQVSESSYNEQFF. In DNA, the CDR3 is TGTGCCAGCAGCCAAGTTAGCGAGAGCTCCTACAATGAGCAGTTCTTC.

This rearrangement joins TRBV27 to TRBJ2-5; no clear D gene. CDR1 is MNHEY and CDR2 is SMNVEV in the germline V gene (reference sequence). V lost 6 bases to trimming and J lost 1 base, with 12 bases between them. The CDR3 is 14 amino acids. CDR3 amino acids: CASSRSWGQETQYF. The CDR3 DNA reads as TGTGCCAGCAGCCGCAGCTGGGGCCAAGAGACCCAGTACTTC.

This clonotype was recorded a few times. V and J are TRBV11-3 and TRBJ2-1; D is perhaps TRBD1 or TRBD2 (6 bases each). CDR3 size: 16 residues. The germline V gene encodes CDR1 SGHNT and CDR2 YENEEA. Trimming took off 7 bases at V and 6 bases at J, with 22 bases between the two ends. CDR3 sequence: CASTGGLGQGRNEQFF. CDR3 DNA sequence: TGTGCCAGCACCGGGGGTCTGGGGCAGGGGCGCAATGAGCAGTTCTTC.

The J gene is TRBJ2-2, the V gene TRBV7-3, with D possibly TRBD1 on 6 matching bases. Per the germline V gene, CDR1 is SGHTA and CDR2 is FQGTGA. V lost 5 bases, J lost 2 bases, and 18 bases lay in between. CDR3 size: 17 residues. The CDR3 DNA reads TGTGCCAGCAGCACGACAGGTTGGCCGGAAAACACCGGGGAGCTGTTTTTT. It specifies CASSTTGWPENTGELFF.

This clonotype has a count of ten or more. The rearrangement uses TRBV11-1 and TRBJ2-1; 8 bases map to TRBD2. Trimming at V came to 1 base and at J to 2 bases, leaving 10 bases not matched to a gene. The CDR3 runs 18 residues. Germline lookup yields CDR1 SGHAT and CDR2 FQDESV (reference sequence). CDR3: CASSLGLAGTLAYNEQFF. The CDR3 DNA reads TGTGCCAGCAGCTTAGGTCTAGCGGGCACCTTGGCCTACAATGAGCAGTTCTTC.

CDR3 residues: CSVVRTASYNEQFF. The CDR3 DNA sequence: TGCAGCGTTGTTCGGACAGCCTCCTACAATGAGCAGTTCTTC. J is TRBJ2-1 and V is TRBV29-1; tentatively, D is TRBD1 (6 bases). V was shortened by 4 bases and J by 0 bases, with 10 bases between the two germline ends. The CDR3 is 14 residues long. From germline, CDR1 is SQVTM and CDR2 ANQGSEA.

This clonotype was seen repeatedly, ten times or more. CDR3 DNA: TGTGCCAGCAGCTCCCTAGCAGGAGCGCGTTACAATGAGCAGTTCTTC. Translating gives CASSSLAGARYNEQFF. V is TRBV7-2 and J is TRBJ2-1; D possibly corresponds to TRBD2 (5 bases). This CDR3 spans 16 amino acids. Per germline, CDR1 SGHTA and CDR2 FQGNSA. The ends were cut back, 4 bases at V and 4 bases at J, with 17 bases in the middle.

This clonotype was recorded a few times. The rearrangement links TRBV29-1 to TRBJ2-7, with TRBD2 matching over 9 bases. Germline CDR1 SQVTM, CDR2 ANQGSEA. The CDR3 is made up of 13 amino acids. V dropped 6 bases and J dropped 6; count of bases not matched to a gene: 9. CDR3 sequence reads: CSVQQVAGAEQYF. The CDR3 nucleotides read TGCAGCGTCCAGCAGGTAGCGGGAGCCGAGCAGTACTTC.

This clonotype was recorded at least ten times. The chain recombines TRBV6-5 with TRBJ1-6; D possibly corresponds to TRBD1 (5 bases). Germline V CDR1 and CDR2: MNHEY, SVGAGI. CDR3 length equals 14 residues. Trimming removed 5 bases at V and 3 bases at J, with 8 bases between. In nucleotides, the CDR3 is TGTGCCAGCAGTAGGGGCAACTATAATTCACCCCTCCACTTT. This translates into CASSRGNYNSPLHF.

This clonotype was observed a few times. The chain is built from TRBV20-1 and TRBJ1-5; no clear D. Germline V lookup: CDR1 DFQATT, CDR2 SNEGSKA (reference sequence). The CDR3 has 16 residues. Trimming cost V 0 bases and J 9 bases, with 21 bases left between them. The CDR3 DNA follows: TGCAGTGCTAGAGATAGTTGGGGTTTTGGGATGGGGCCCCAGCATTTT. It yields the protein CSARDSWGFGMGPQHF.

The sample holds many counts of this clonotype. The chain combines TRBV4-1 with TRBJ2-7, with 8 positions matching TRBD1. The germline V gene has CDR1 MGHRA and CDR2 YSYEKL. CDR3 size: 13 residues. With V trimmed by 5 bases and J by 3 bases, 3 bases remained unmatched. The CDR3: CASSSDRDYEQYF. In nucleotides, the CDR3 is TGCGCCAGCAGCTCGGACAGGGACTACGAGCAGTACTTC.

In its sample, this clonotype was seen a few times. The chain uses TRBV6-1 and TRBJ2-1, with 9 nucleotides matching TRBD2. Looked up from germline, CDR1 is MNHNS and CDR2 is SASEGT. The CDR3 spans 14 residues. The V gene end was trimmed by 10 bases and the J gene end by 9 bases; junction bases not matched to a gene: 13. CDR3 DNA sequence: TGTGCCACCTCGAAGGGTTCTAGCGGGACTGAGCAGTTCTTC. This encodes CATSKGSSGTEQFF.

At least ten counts were recorded for this clonotype. The J gene is TRBJ1-1, the V gene TRBV12-3 or TRBV12-4, with 8 bases aligning to TRBD1. V gave up 2 bases and J gave up 5 bases; unmatched junction bases: 7. This CDR3 spans 15 amino acids. The CDR3 is CASSLQGAMGTEAFF. The CDR3 DNA reads as TGTGCCAGCAGTTTACAGGGGGCGATGGGGACTGAAGCTTTCTTT.

V and J are TRBV19 and TRBJ2-3; 7 bases are shared with TRBD1. The CDR3 sequence is 14 residues long. V lost 10 bases, J lost 1 base, and 8 bases stayed unmatched. The germline V gene has CDR1 LNHDA and CDR2 SQIVND (reference sequence). Here the CDR3 DNA reads TGTGCCACTACCCAGGGGGTTGGCACAGATACGCAGTATTTT. Protein sequence: CATTQGVGTDTQYF.

The CDR3 loop reads CASGAGAGANVLTF. In nucleotides, the CDR3 is TGTGCCAGCGGCGCAGGGGCTGGGGCCAACGTCCTGACTTTC. The V and J genes are TRBV12-3 or TRBV12-4 and TRBJ2-6; D is possibly TRBD1 (6 bases). V gave up 8 bases and J gave up 2 bases, with 10 bases separating them. The CDR3 sequence is 14 residues long.

V is TRBV6-1 and J is TRBJ1-2, with 7 bases fitting TRBD1. Trimming cost V 7 bases and J 7 bases; bases outside gene matches: 6. Germline lookup yields CDR1 MNHNS and CDR2 SASEGT. CDR3 size: 12 residues. The CDR3 DNA reads TGTGCCAGCATGAAGGGGGCGGGTGGCTACACCTTC. Residues: CASMKGAGGYTF.